What follows describes a single T cell receptor (beta chain). The data stem from a study of CD8 T cells in Susac syndrome. RNA in amounts of roughly 0.5 to 1 ug was reverse transcribed with random hexamers. TCRdb analysed the immunoSEQ multiplex PCR reads with MiXCR anew, one entry per CDR3 protein. The data hold roughly 130,000 distinct CDR3 sequences, with under 96% observed a single time. The CDR3 loop spans 16 amino acids. Per germline, CDR1 KGHSH and CDR2 LQKENI. The junction had 7 bases not matched to a gene; V was cut back by 1 base and J by 3 bases. Input material: CD4+ T cells from PBMCs. This rearrangement joins TRBV18 to TRBJ2-5; 8 bases are a match to TRBD1. The source is a human donor with Susac syndrome. CDR3 residues: CASSPRRVQGEETQYF. In DNA form, the CDR3 reads TGTGCCAGCTCACCACGTCGAGTACAGGGGGAAGAGACCCAGTACTTC. Combining the CDR3 with reference TRBV18 and TRBJ2-5 gives the whole variable domain NAGVMQNPRHLVRRRGQEARLRCSPMKGHSHVYWYRQLPEEGLKFMVYLQKENIIDESGMPKERFSAEFPKEGPSILRIQQVVRGDSAAYFCASSPRRVQGEETQYFGPGTRLLVL.